This passage covers 25 T cell receptor beta chains from one sample sequenced in a study of T cell responses to AZD1222 COVID-19 vaccine (dated by TCRdb to the early 2020s). Taken with the paper, the label for time point translates to: baseline before first vaccination. Libraries came from the immunoSEQ multiplex PCR assay. Held by TCRdb, this immuneACCESS table contains in-frame sequences only and omits some clones. Under half of the omission traces to an unresolved V gene where checked; the cause of the rest is unknown. This sample is represented by about 150,000 clones; 88% of them were singletons. The top ten hold 2.5% to 4% of the sample. The sequenced sample was peripheral blood, obtained on day 0 of AZD1222 vaccination. The receptors originated from an adult in good health.

The rearrangement links TRBV5-4 to TRBJ2-3; 12 positions match TRBD2. The CDR3 runs to 17 residues. Looked up from germline, CDR1 is SGHNT and CDR2 is YYREEE (reference sequence). With 4 bases clipped from V and 0 bases from J, the junction kept 6 bases outside the gene matches. The CDR3 DNA reads TGTGCCAGCAGCCGTAGGCTAGCGGGGGGGAGCACAGATACGCAGTATTTT. It translates to CASSRRLAGGSTDTQYF.

This chain joins TRBV5-1 and TRBJ1-1, with unresolved D. Deletions cut 3 bases from V and 3 bases from J, with 12 bases between. CDR3 size: 14 residues. From germline, CDR1 is SGHRS and CDR2 YFSETQ. The CDR3 loop reads CASSSPTGDTEAFF. Written as DNA, the CDR3 is TGCGCCAGCAGCTCCCCTACGGGTGACACTGAAGCTTTCTTT.

This clone was recorded only once. The chain is built from TRBV27 and TRBJ2-3; weak D call: TRBD2 (6 bases). V dropped 3 bases and J dropped 5 bases, with 15 bases sitting between them. CDR3 length: 15 residues. CDR1 MNHEY and CDR2 SMNVEV come from the germline V gene (reference sequence). DNA of the CDR3: TGTGCCAGCAGTTTCGCGGGACTTGGTTTAGATACGCAGTATTTT. Translation: CASSFAGLGLDTQYF.

The V and J genes are TRBV6-5 and TRBJ2-3; D possibly uses TRBD1 or TRBD2 (6 bases each). Looked up from germline, CDR1 is MNHEY and CDR2 is SVGAGI. Trimming removed 4 bases at V and 4 bases at J, with 12 bases between. This CDR3 has 14 amino acids. The CDR3 region is CASSWGAGSDTQYF. The CDR3 nucleotides read TGTGCCAGCAGTTGGGGGGCGGGGTCAGATACGCAGTATTTT.

The chain uses TRBV7-9 and TRBJ1-6; TRBD1 is a possible D gene (5 bases). The CDR3 totals 13 residues. V shed 3 bases and J shed 9 bases, with 9 bases lying between them. Germline-derived CDR1 and CDR2 are SEHNR and FQNEAQ (reference sequence). CDR3 amino acids: CASSFRDSSPLHF. The CDR3 bases are TGTGCCAGCAGCTTTAGGGACTCTTCACCCCTCCACTTT.

This chain links TRBV12-3 or TRBV12-4 with TRBJ1-1; D not certain. V lost 5 bases and J 8 bases, leaving 12 bases between the germline ends. The CDR3 spans 12 residues. The CDR3 DNA reads TGTGCCAGCAGTCGAAGTTATGCGGAAGCTTTCTTT. It yields the protein CASSRSYAEAFF.

This clone was recorded a few times. The genes are TRBV7-2 and TRBJ1-3; the match to TRBD1 covers 7 bases. The CDR3 spans 16 residues. The J segment lost 2 bases and the V segment lost 5 bases, leaving 9 bases of the junction unmatched. Per the germline V gene, CDR1 is SGHTA and CDR2 is FQGNSA. The CDR3 sequence is CASSKTGRGPGNTIYF. Written as DNA, the CDR3 is TGTGCCAGCAGCAAGACAGGGCGCGGGCCTGGAAACACCATATATTTT.

The chain uses TRBV24-1 and TRBJ2-2; 7 nucleotides agree with TRBD2. From germline, CDR1 is KGHDR and CDR2 SFDVKD. The length of the CDR3 is 15 residues. The junction had 10 bases not matched to a gene; V was cut back by 4 bases and J by 9 bases. CDR3 amino acids: CATSDSTSSPRELFF. The CDR3 DNA is TGTGCCACCAGTGACTCGACTAGCTCCCCCCGGGAGCTGTTTTTT.

The chain is built from TRBV6-2 or TRBV6-3 and TRBJ1-2; D gene uncertain. Germline CDR1 reads MNHEY; CDR2 reads SVGEGT. CDR3 size: 14 residues. Trimming shortened V by 4 bases and J by 4 bases, and 13 bases separated the two germline ends. The CDR3 here is CASSSYAGGYGYTF. In DNA, the CDR3 is TGTGCCAGCAGTTCGTACGCGGGTGGCTATGGCTACACCTTC.

V gene TRBV6-5 combines with J gene TRBJ1-4; D call uncertain. V shed 6 bases and J shed 0 bases, with 8 bases lying between them. CDR1 MNHEY and CDR2 SVGAGI come from the germline V gene. The CDR3 contains 14 residues. This CDR3 is CASRQLSTNEKLFF. The CDR3 coding sequence is TGTGCCAGCAGGCAGTTATCAACTAATGAAAAACTGTTTTTT.

The rearrangement uses TRBV6-5 and TRBJ2-7; D is possibly TRBD1 (5 bases). The CDR3 covers 13 residues. The germline V and J ends were trimmed by 2 bases and 4 bases, with 9 bases remaining between them. CDR1 and CDR2 (germline): MNHEY, SVGAGI. CDR3 DNA: TGTGCCAGCAGTTACCTTCAGGGATACGAGCAGTACTTC. It translates to CASSYLQGYEQYF.

For the CDR3, the DNA is TGTGCCAGCAGCAAAGGAGAACTCTTAAGTTACGAGCAGTACTTC. Encoded protein: CASSKGELLSYEQYF. The rearrangement joins TRBV7-2 to TRBJ2-7; D gene uncertain. V was pared by 5 bases and J by 4 bases, with 18 bases between. The CDR3 has 15 residues. From germline, CDR1 is SGHTA and CDR2 FQGNSA.

The chain links TRBV10-3 to TRBJ1-1; TRBD1 might be the D (5 bases). Germline lookup yields CDR1 ENHRY and CDR2 SYGVKD. This CDR3 contains 13 residues. The ends were cut back, 6 bases at V and 5 bases at J, with 13 bases in the middle. In DNA form, the CDR3 reads TGTGCCATCAGCAAGAGCCAGGGAACTGAAGCTTTCTTT. Translation gives CAISKSQGTEAFF.

The rearrangement uses TRBV3-1 (or the pseudogene TRBV3-2) and TRBJ2-7; D is unclear. This CDR3 is 15 amino acids long. CDR1 and CDR2 (germline): LGHDT, YNNKEL (reference sequence). Trimming took off 4 bases at V and 2 bases at J, with 15 bases between the two ends. The CDR3 protein is CASSPRAPVPYEQYF. The CDR3 bases are TGTGCCAGCAGCCCTCGGGCCCCGGTCCCCTACGAGCAGTACTTC.

This clone was observed a handful of times. DNA of the CDR3: TGTGCCAGCAGCACTTTAGCGGGGTTTCAACCCGGGGAGCTGTTTTTT. As protein: CASSTLAGFQPGELFF. The J gene is TRBJ2-2, the V gene TRBV7-6; 8 positions match TRBD2. Germline CDR1 and CDR2: SGHVS and FNYEAQ. CDR3 length: 16 amino acids. The V segment lost 5 bases and the J segment 6 bases; nucleotides outside the gene matches: 11.

The chain carries TRBV19 and TRBJ2-2; perhaps TRBD2 as D (5 bases). V lost 3 bases, J lost 2 bases, and 16 bases lay in between. Germline CDR1 reads LNHDA; CDR2 reads SQIVND (reference sequence). The CDR3 totals 17 residues. The CDR3 DNA follows: TGTGCCAGTAGTATCCCCCAGAGTAGCGACAACACCGGGGAGCTGTTTTTT. This sequence encodes CASSIPQSSDNTGELFF.

The chain employs TRBV3-1 (or the pseudogene TRBV3-2) and TRBJ1-1; D is unclear. Trimming shortened V by 0 bases and J by 5 bases, and 4 bases separated the two germline ends. The CDR3 totals 12 residues. Germline-derived CDR1 and CDR2 are LGHDT and YNNKEL (reference sequence). DNA of the CDR3: TGTGCCAGCAGCCAAGAAGGGACTGAAGCTTTCTTT. This codes for CASSQEGTEAFF.

This chain connects TRBV5-1 to TRBJ2-7, with TRBD1 as a possible D gene (6 bases). Per germline, CDR1 SGHRS and CDR2 YFSETQ. V was cut by 4 bases and J by 0 bases, with 11 bases left in between. The CDR3 runs to 14 residues. This CDR3 is CASSLRTASYEQYF. The CDR3 bases are TGCGCCAGCAGCCTCCGGACAGCCTCCTACGAGCAGTACTTC.

This clone was seen just once. The chain links TRBV6-5 to TRBJ1-6; 8 nucleotides align to TRBD1. Germline V lookup: CDR1 MNHEY, CDR2 SVGAGI. This CDR3 comprises 14 residues. Germline trimming cut 7 bases from V and 6 bases from J; bases unmatched to any gene: 5. The CDR3 DNA reads as TGTGCCAGCACCCCACAGGGGGGTAATTCACCCCTCCACTTT. Its protein is CASTPQGGNSPLHF.

The CDR3 sequence: CASSQQLQYGELFF. DNA of the CDR3: TGTGCCAGCAGCCAACAGTTGCAGTACGGGGAGCTGTTTTTT. The chain joins TRBV7-2 to TRBJ2-2; D is uncertain. CDR3 length: 14 amino acids. Per germline, CDR1 SGHTA and CDR2 FQGNSA. Trimming removed 5 bases at V and 7 bases at J, with 14 bases between.

This clone was found once. V gene TRBV5-4 combines with J gene TRBJ1-2; 10 positions agree with TRBD1. The germline CDR1 and CDR2 sequences are SGHNT and YYREEE (reference sequence). V shed 4 bases and J 2 bases; nucleotides not matched to a gene: 5. The CDR3 contains 15 residues. CDR3 sequence reads: CASSRRDRGNYGYTF. DNA of the CDR3: TGTGCCAGCAGCCGCCGGGACAGGGGAAACTATGGCTACACCTTC.

This clone was detected many times. The CDR3 loop is CASSPTDTDTQYF. The CDR3 nucleotides read TGTGCCAGCAGCCCGACCGACACAGATACGCAGTATTTT. The chain has TRBV11-3 and TRBJ2-3; the D is unclear. Germline V gives CDR1 SGHNT, CDR2 YENEEA. CDR3 size: 13 residues. The ends were cut back, 5 bases at V and 2 bases at J, with 8 bases in the middle.

The chain has TRBV24-1 and TRBJ2-7; 15 positions agree with TRBD2. The V gene end was trimmed by 3 bases and the J gene end by 2 bases; junction bases not matched to a gene: 7. Looked up from germline, CDR1 is KGHDR and CDR2 is SFDVKD. The CDR3 is 18 residues long. The CDR3 sequence is CATSDGTSGGSATYEQYF. The CDR3 DNA reads as TGTGCCACCAGTGATGGGACTAGCGGGGGGTCCGCTACCTACGAGCAGTACTTC.

This rearrangement joins TRBV7-2 to TRBJ2-3, with 8 bases that match TRBD1. The V gene end was trimmed by 6 bases and the J gene end by 4 bases; junction bases not matched to a gene: 12. The CDR3 totals 16 residues. From germline, CDR1 is SGHTA and CDR2 FQGNSA. The DNA for the CDR3 is TGTGCCAGCAGTCTACACACAGGGGGAACAGCAGATACGCAGTATTTT. Translated, it gives CASSLHTGGTADTQYF.

CDR3 nucleotide sequence: TGTGCCAGCAGCTTAGGGGCCCCGAACGGGGGTTACGAGCAGTACTTC. It yields the protein CASSLGAPNGGYEQYF. The chain couples TRBV7-2 to TRBJ2-7, with D possibly TRBD2 on 6 matching bases. V shed 1 base and J shed 4 bases, with 17 bases lying between them. The CDR3 loop spans 16 amino acids. The germline gives CDR1 SGHTA, CDR2 FQGNSA.